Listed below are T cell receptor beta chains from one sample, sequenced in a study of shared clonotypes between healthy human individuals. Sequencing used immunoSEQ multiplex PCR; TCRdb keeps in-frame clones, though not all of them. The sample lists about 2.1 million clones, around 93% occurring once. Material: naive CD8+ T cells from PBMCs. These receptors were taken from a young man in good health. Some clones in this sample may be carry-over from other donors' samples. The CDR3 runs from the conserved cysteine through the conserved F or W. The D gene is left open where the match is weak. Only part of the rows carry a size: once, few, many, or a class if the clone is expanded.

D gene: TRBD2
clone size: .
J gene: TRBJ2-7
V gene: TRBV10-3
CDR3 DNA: TGTGCCTCCCGGGGGACTAGCGGTTACGAGCAGTACTTC
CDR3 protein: CASRGTSGYEQYF

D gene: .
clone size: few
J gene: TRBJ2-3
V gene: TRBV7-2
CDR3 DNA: TGTGCCAGCCTAGGCGATACGCAGTATTTT
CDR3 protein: CASLGDTQYF

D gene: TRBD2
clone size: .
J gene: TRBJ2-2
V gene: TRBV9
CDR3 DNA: TGTGCCAGCAGCGTCAGGCGGGAGGAGAACACCGGGGAGCTGTTTTTT
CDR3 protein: CASSVRREENTGELFF

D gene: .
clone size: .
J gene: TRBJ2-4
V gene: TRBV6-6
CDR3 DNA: TGTGCCAGCACGGAACGTTCAGCCAAAAACATTCAGTACTTC
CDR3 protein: CASTERSAKNIQYF

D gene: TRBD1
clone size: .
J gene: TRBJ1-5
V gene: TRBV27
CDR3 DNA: TGTGCCAGCAGATTGACAGGGAACAATCAGCCCCAGCATTTT
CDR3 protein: CASRLTGNNQPQHF

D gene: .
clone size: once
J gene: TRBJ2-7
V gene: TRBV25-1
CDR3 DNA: TGTGCCAGCAGTGAGGGTGGACAGAGCTACGAGCAGTACTTC
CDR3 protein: CASSEGGQSYEQYF

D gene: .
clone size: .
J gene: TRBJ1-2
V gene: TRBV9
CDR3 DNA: TGTGCCAGCAGCGGGATCCCTTGTGGTGGCTACACCTTC
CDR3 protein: CASSGIPCGGYTF

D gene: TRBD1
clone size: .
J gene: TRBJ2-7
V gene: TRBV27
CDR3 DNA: TGTGCCAGCAGTTCTCCGACCATCACCCGACAGGGTGGATACGAGCAGTACTTC
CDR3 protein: CASSSPTITRQGGYEQYF

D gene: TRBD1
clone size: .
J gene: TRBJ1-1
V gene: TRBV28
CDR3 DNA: TGTGCCAGCAGTTCCGCCACCCAACCGACAGGGAGCACTGAAGCTTTCTTT
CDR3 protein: CASSSATQPTGSTEAFF

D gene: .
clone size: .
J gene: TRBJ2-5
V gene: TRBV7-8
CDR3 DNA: TGTGCCAGCAGCTTAAGAGTGGGTGGGTCGGGGACCCAGTACTTC
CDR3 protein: CASSLRVGGSGTQYF